This T cell receptor (beta chain) was captured by sequencing in a study of blood T cell repertoires in COVID-19. Study in general: PBMCs, B-cell-depleted T cells, or T cells provided the cDNA or gDNA that made up the material.

Under the authors' procedure: Reference gene primer amplification gave estimated nucleated cell counts. Assay used: immunoSEQ multiplex PCR; TCRdb lists only in-frame clones, some missing. Clone size and the V and J calls come from that table; the DNA yielded D and trimming. Of approximately 100,000 clones in the sample, over 70% were seen once. CDR3 size: 15 residues. The V and J ends lost 1 base and 0 bases respectively, with 10 bases between them. Germline values: CDR1 SGHDT, CDR2 YYEEEE. Sequenced input: peripheral blood. The rearrangement joins TRBV5-6 to TRBJ1-2, with D possibly TRBD1 on 6 matching bases. The receptor was derived from a man in his fifties or sixties with acute or convalescent COVID-19. CDR3 coding DNA: TGTGCCAGCAGCTTGAGCGGGGGCTCTAACTATGGCTACACCTTC. It yields the protein CASSLSGGSNYGYTF. Full variable domain (remainder filled in from reference TRBV5-6 and TRBJ1-2): DAGVTQSPTHLIKTRGQQVTLRCSPKSGHDTVSWYQQALGQGPQFIFQYYEEEERQRGNFPDRFSGHQFPNYSSELNVNALLLGDSALYLCASSLSGGSNYGYTFGSGTRLTVV.